The 25 T cell receptor beta chains below all came from one sample that was sequenced in a study of cytomegalovirus exposure and HLA in healthy donors. Measured with immunoSEQ multiplex PCR; TCRdb has only the in-frame clones, and not every one. The sample shows 150,000 to 200,000 clones, 84% of them seen only once. Source material: PBMCs. Receptors were obtained from a man aged 25 to 45 in good health and CMV-seropositive.

This chain uses TRBV13 with TRBJ2-2; D is uncertain. The CDR3 has 11 residues. V dropped 7 bases and J dropped 7 bases, with 7 bases sitting between them. CDR1 is PRHDT and CDR2 is FYEKMQ in the germline V gene (reference sequence). CDR3 region: CASISSGELFF. Here the CDR3 DNA reads TGTGCCAGCATCTCTAGCGGGGAGCTGTTTTTT. The variable domain in full, with the rest retrieved from reference TRBV13 and TRBJ2-2, is AAGVIQSPRHLIKEKRETATLKCYPIPRHDTVYWYQQGPGQDPQFLISFYEKMQSDKGSIPDRFSAQQFSDYHSELNMSSLELGDSALYFCASISSGELFFGEGSRLTVL.

The chain links TRBV29-1 to TRBJ1-3; no reliable D call. The CDR3 length is 11 residues. Trimming stripped 4 bases from V and 5 bases from J, with 6 bases between. From germline, CDR1 is SQVTM and CDR2 ANQGSEA. The CDR3 DNA follows: TGCAGCGTTGTCAGTAGAAACACCATATATTTT. Translating gives CSVVSRNTIYF.

This clone was counted a single time. V and J are TRBV18 and TRBJ2-5; 8 bases align to TRBD2. CDR1 is KGHSH, CDR2 LQKENI, per germline. V lost 3 bases, J lost 5 bases, and 8 bases stayed unmatched. This CDR3 is 15 amino acids long. DNA of the CDR3: TGTGCCAGCTCACCGCCGGTCAAGCGGGGGGAGACCCAGTACTTC. Translation: CASSPPVKRGETQYF. The full variable domain, with the rest looked up from reference TRBV18 and TRBJ2-5, is NAGVMQNPRHLVRRRGQEARLRCSPMKGHSHVYWYRQLPEEGLKFMVYLQKENIIDESGMPKERFSAEFPKEGPSILRIQQVVRGDSAAYFCASSPPVKRGETQYFGPGTRLLVL.

The gene calls are TRBV27 and TRBJ1-6; 7 nucleotides line up with TRBD1. CDR3 length: 18 amino acids. J gave up 5 bases and V 7 bases, and 17 bases lay outside the gene matches. Per the germline V gene, CDR1 is MNHEY and CDR2 is SMNVEV (reference sequence). The CDR3 here is CASTQTGLTITHNSPLHF. DNA of the CDR3: TGTGCCAGCACCCAGACAGGGCTCACTATAACTCATAATTCACCCCTCCACTTT.

V gene TRBV5-8 combines with J gene TRBJ2-7; 8 bases fit TRBD1. Germline values: CDR1 SGHTS, CDR2 YDEGEE. Unmatched junction bases numbered 4, after V lost 2 bases and J lost 0 bases. This CDR3 comprises 15 residues. The CDR3 is CASSLQGGPSYEQYF. In DNA form, the CDR3 reads TGTGCCAGCAGCTTACAGGGGGGACCCTCCTACGAGCAGTACTTC.

CDR3 DNA: TGTGCCAGCAGCCGGACATCGACTAATGAAAAACTGTTTTTT. Its translation: CASSRTSTNEKLFF. The chain carries TRBV14 and TRBJ1-4; TRBD1 is a possible D gene (5 bases). Germline V gene lookup returns CDR1 SGHDN and CDR2 FVKESK. This CDR3 is built from 14 residues. With 4 bases removed from V and 2 bases from J, the gap between germline ends came to 8 bases.

The chain combines TRBV9 with TRBJ2-5, with D possibly TRBD1 on 5 matching bases. This CDR3 has 12 residues. Germline V gives CDR1 SGDLS, CDR2 YYNGEE. Trimming stripped 3 bases from V and 8 bases from J, with 11 bases between. The CDR3 nucleotides read TGTGCCAGCAGCGCCTCCCAGGGTACCCAGTACTTC. The encoded protein is CASSASQGTQYF.

In nucleotides, the CDR3 is TGTGCCAGCAGTTATAGCGGACAGGTCTACAATGAGCAGTTCTTC. Translated, it gives CASSYSGQVYNEQFF. The J gene is TRBJ2-1, the V gene TRBV6-5, with a weak D call TRBD1 (7 bases). Trimming left V 3 bases short and J 3 bases short, with 12 bases between. The CDR3 spans 15 residues. The germline V gene has CDR1 MNHEY and CDR2 SVGAGI.

This chain links TRBV19 with TRBJ2-1, with 8 bases identical to TRBD2. Trimming at V came to 5 bases and at J to 7 bases, leaving 1 base not matched to a gene. The germline gives CDR1 LNHDA, CDR2 SQIVND (reference sequence). The CDR3 spans 12 residues. The DNA for the CDR3 is TGTGCCAGTAGTGTAGCGGGGAATGAGCAGTTCTTC. This codes for CASSVAGNEQFF. The full variable domain, completed using reference TRBV19 and TRBJ2-1, is DGGITQSPKYLFRKEGQNVTLSCEQNLNHDAMYWYRQDPGQGLRLIYYSQIVNDFQKGDIAEGYSVSREKKESFPLTVTSAQKNPTAFYLCASSVAGNEQFFGPGTRLTVL.

The chain is built from TRBV7-2 and TRBJ2-5, with D possibly matching TRBD2 (5 bases). This CDR3 contains 14 residues. The germline V gene encodes CDR1 SGHTA and CDR2 FQGNSA. V gave up 1 base and J gave up 5 bases, with 11 bases separating them. CDR3 nucleotide sequence: TGTGCCAGCAGCTTAGGGTCAGGCGGGGAGACCCAGTACTTC. Its translation is CASSLGSGGETQYF.

The chain couples TRBV19 to TRBJ2-7; D is unresolved. The ends were cut back, 8 bases at V and 0 bases at J, with 8 bases in the middle. In germline, CDR1 is LNHDA, CDR2 SQIVND (reference sequence). The CDR3 has 12 residues. The CDR3 is CASASFSYEQYF. CDR3 DNA: TGTGCCAGTGCTAGTTTCTCCTACGAGCAGTACTTC.

The chain combines TRBV4-2 with TRBJ2-1, with D maybe TRBD2 (6 bases). V gave up 4 bases and J gave up 0 bases, with 13 bases separating them. The CDR3 has 16 amino acids. Germline V gene sequence: CDR1 LGHNA, CDR2 YNFKEQ. CDR3: CASSPEDGSSYNEQFF. The DNA of the CDR3 is TGTGCCAGCAGCCCTGAGGACGGGAGCTCCTACAATGAGCAGTTCTTC.

The chain carries TRBV19 and TRBJ2-7; the D gene is possibly TRBD1 (6 bases). CDR3 length: 13 amino acids. The V gene's germline CDR1 is LNHDA and CDR2 SQIVND (reference sequence). V lost 10 bases, J lost 6 bases, and 19 bases lay in between. Written as DNA, the CDR3 is TGTGCCAAAACCGGACAGCTCTTCCTCGAGCAGTACTTC. It yields the protein CAKTGQLFLEQYF.

The chain is built from TRBV6-1 and TRBJ1-1, with D possibly matching TRBD1 (6 bases). Trimming left V 3 bases short and J 5 bases short, with 10 bases between. The CDR3 runs to 13 residues. Germline V gene data show CDR1 as MNHNS and CDR2 as SASEGT. CDR3 sequence: CASSDRGRTEAFF. The CDR3 DNA reads as TGTGCCAGCAGTGACAGGGGACGGACTGAAGCTTTCTTT.

The chain couples TRBV19 to TRBJ2-4; 7 bases agree with TRBD1. CDR3 length equals 18 residues. V lost 5 bases to trimming and J lost 0 bases; unmatched junction nucleotides: 13. Germline V gene data show CDR1 as LNHDA and CDR2 as SQIVND (reference sequence). In DNA, the CDR3 is TGTGCCAGTAGTGCTTCACCGGGACAGTTTTCAGCCAAAAACATTCAGTACTTC. Its protein product is CASSASPGQFSAKNIQYF.

This clone was seen only a few times. The chain recombines TRBV21-1 with TRBJ2-1; the listed D gene, TRBD2, was not tested against the DNA. TRBV21-1 is listed as a pseudogene. This CDR3 comprises 16 residues. The CDR3 sequence: CASSKKTSGTYNEQFF. The CDR3 bases are TGTGCCAGCAGCAAGAAGACTAGCGGAACTTACAATGAGCAGTTCTTC.

The rearrangement joins TRBV6-1 to TRBJ2-5; a possible D gene is TRBD2 (6 bases). Per the germline V gene, CDR1 is MNHNS and CDR2 is SASEGT. V was clipped by 5 bases and J by 1 base, with 14 bases between them. CDR3 length equals 15 residues. CDR3 loop: CASSTTRESQETQYF. In DNA, the CDR3 is TGTGCCAGCAGTACCACCCGGGAGAGCCAAGAGACCCAGTACTTC.

The chain joins TRBV7-2 to TRBJ1-5; 7 bases line up with TRBD1. The CDR3 spans 14 residues. V dropped 6 bases and J dropped 2; count of bases not matched to a gene: 4. Germline loops: CDR1 SGHTA, CDR2 FQGNSA. The CDR3 region is CASSDRVRNQPQHF. For the CDR3, the DNA is TGTGCCAGCAGTGACAGGGTCCGCAATCAGCCCCAGCATTTT.

This clone came up a few times. This chain joins TRBV7-9 and TRBJ2-7, with D possibly being TRBD1 (5 bases). Germline V gives CDR1 SEHNR, CDR2 FQNEAQ (reference sequence). V dropped 3 bases and J dropped 1 base, with 13 bases sitting between them. The length of the CDR3 is 15 residues. The chain's CDR3 is CASSLQGEGSYEQYF. The CDR3 nucleotides read TGTGCCAGCAGCTTGCAGGGCGAAGGATCCTACGAGCAGTACTTC.

The chain employs TRBV5-1 and TRBJ1-1; D unresolved. CDR3 length: 11 residues. The V end was cut by 9 bases, the J end by 4 bases, with 10 bases between. CDR1 is SGHRS, CDR2 YFSETQ, per germline. The CDR3 DNA sequence: TGCGCCACCGGGCGGGGCACTGAAGCTTTCTTT. Its translation: CATGRGTEAFF.

The chain has TRBV20-1 and TRBJ2-7, with 7 bases that match TRBD1. Germline V gene data show CDR1 as DFQATT and CDR2 as SNEGSKA (reference sequence). V shed 5 bases and J 3 bases; nucleotides not matched to a gene: 1. The CDR3 spans 11 residues. The CDR3 DNA reads TGCAGTGCTGGGGACAGCTACGAGCAGTACTTC. Translation gives CSAGDSYEQYF.

This clone showed up just once. This chain uses TRBV5-4 with TRBJ2-1, with D perhaps TRBD1 (6 bases). Per germline, CDR1 SGHNT and CDR2 YYREEE (reference sequence). The ends were cut back, 1 base at V and 4 bases at J, with 15 bases in the middle. This CDR3 comprises 16 residues. CDR3 DNA: TGTGCCAGCAGCTTGCAGGTGGGGGCGAGGTACAATGAGCAGTTCTTC. Translated: CASSLQVGARYNEQFF.

The chain has TRBV7-3 and TRBJ2-1, with 9 bases identical to TRBD2. J gave up 3 bases and V 5 bases, and 14 bases lay outside the gene matches. The V gene's germline CDR1 is SGHTA and CDR2 FQGTGA. The CDR3 is 18 residues long. The CDR3 spells CASSPMMEAGGYYNEQFF. DNA for the CDR3: TGTGCCAGCAGCCCAATGATGGAAGCGGGAGGATACTACAATGAGCAGTTCTTC.

This chain joins TRBV2 and TRBJ1-2, with D perhaps matching TRBD1 (6 bases). Deletions cut 9 bases from V and 1 base from J, with 18 bases between. Germline V gene data show CDR1 as SNHLY and CDR2 as FYNNEI. The CDR3 is made up of 15 amino acids. The CDR3 loop is CARGDRISFNYGYTF. As DNA, the CDR3 is TGTGCCAGGGGCGACAGGATTTCTTTTAACTATGGCTACACCTTC.

The table lists this clone with a few counts. The chain has TRBV6-1 and TRBJ1-2; 9 nucleotides line up with TRBD1. The CDR3 loop spans 12 amino acids. J gave up 2 bases and V 10 bases, and 2 bases lay outside the gene matches. Germline CDR1 is MNHNS and CDR2 is SASEGT. The CDR3 sequence: CANGQGNYGYTF. The CDR3 nucleotides are TGTGCCAACGGACAGGGGAACTATGGCTACACCTTC.